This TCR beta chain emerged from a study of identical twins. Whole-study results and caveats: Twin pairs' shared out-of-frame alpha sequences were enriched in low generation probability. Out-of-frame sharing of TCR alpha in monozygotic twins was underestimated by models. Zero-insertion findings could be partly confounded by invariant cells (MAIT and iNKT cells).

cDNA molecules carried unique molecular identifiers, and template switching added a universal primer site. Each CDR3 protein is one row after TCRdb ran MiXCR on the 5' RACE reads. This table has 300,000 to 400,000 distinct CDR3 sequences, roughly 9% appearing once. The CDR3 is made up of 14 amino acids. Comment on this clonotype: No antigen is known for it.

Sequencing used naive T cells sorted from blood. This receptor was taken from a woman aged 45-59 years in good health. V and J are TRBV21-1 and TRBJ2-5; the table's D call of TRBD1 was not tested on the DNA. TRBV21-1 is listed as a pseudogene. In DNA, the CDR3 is TGTGCCAGCAACCGGGACAGGGGTGAAGAGACCCAGTACTTC. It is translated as CASNRDRGEETQYF.